The rows below give T cell receptor beta chains drawn from one sample of a study of shared T cell receptors in the human thymus. TCRdb's table, derived via immunoSEQ multiplex PCR, lists solely in-frame clones and lacks some. The sample gives about 660,000 clones, roughly 90% of which show up once; roughly 0.0097% is in the top ten. This same sample was also taken into another study, of human thymus T cells.

Specimen: thymocytes. The origin of the receptors is a boy younger than two with a congenital heart defect. Both conserved end residues are part of each CDR3. A D gene is named only where the DNA matches it firmly. The size of a clone is reported for some rows only, either as once, few or many, or as a class for expanded clones.

d_call clone_size j_call v_call cdr3_aa cdr3_nt
NA NA TRBJ2-1 TRBV7-9 CASSPYPWNEQFF TGTGCCAGCAGTCCCTACCCCTGGAATGAGCAGTTCTTC
TRBD1 NA TRBJ2-7 TRBV5-1 CASSPGTAYEQYF TGCGCCAGCAGCCCCGGGACAGCCTACGAGCAGTACTTC
NA NA TRBJ2-7 TRBV5-7 CASSWHGSPQREQYF TGTGCCAGCAGCTGGCACGGGTCACCCCAACGAGAGCAGTACTTC
NA NA TRBJ1-4 TRBV7-2 CASSVELVGGANEKLFF TGTGCCAGCAGCGTAGAACTCGTTGGCGGAGCTAATGAAAAACTGTTTTTT
NA NA TRBJ1-5 TRBV23-1 CASSQLRGGGLDQPQHF TGCGCCAGCAGTCAACTCCGGGGGGGAGGTCTGGATCAGCCTCAGCATTTT
TRBD1 NA TRBJ1-2 TRBV5-6 CASSLGQGAGDGYTF TGTGCCAGCAGCTTGGGACAGGGGGCAGGTGATGGCTACACCTTC
NA NA TRBJ2-7 TRBV27 CASSFQGVERYF TGTGCCAGCAGTTTTCAAGGGGTTGAAAGGTACTTC
NA NA TRBJ2-2 TRBV5-1 CASSLFYGHNTGELFF TGCGCCAGCAGCTTATTTTACGGACACAACACCGGGGAGCTGTTTTTT
NA NA TRBJ2-3 TRBV7-9 CASSLPQGGGCTDTQYF TGTGCCAGCAGCTTACCCCAGGGGGGAGGTTGCACAGATACGCAGTATTTT
TRBD1 few TRBJ1-1 TRBV19 CASSTGQGMGTEAFF TGTGCCAGTAGCACCGGACAGGGGATGGGCACTGAAGCTTTCTTT
NA NA TRBJ2-2 TRBV27 CASTPGGTNTGELFF TGTGCCAGCACCCCCGGTGGTACGAACACCGGGGAGCTGTTTTTT
TRBD1 NA TRBJ2-7 TRBV7-2 CASSLAPTGEKAYEQYF TGTGCCAGCAGCTTAGCCCCTACAGGGGAGAAGGCTTACGAGCAGTACTTC
NA once TRBJ1-5 TRBV27 CASSTLDTAHQPQHF TGTGCCAGCAGTACCTTAGACACGGCTCATCAGCCCCAGCATTTT
TRBD1 NA TRBJ1-3 TRBV12-5 CASGLGLQGAKGNTIYF TGTGCTAGTGGTTTGGGCCTACAGGGGGCGAAGGGAAACACCATATATTTT
TRBD2 once TRBJ2-2 TRBV11-3 CASSPTSGRASGELFF TGTGCCAGCAGCCCCACTAGCGGGAGGGCCTCCGGGGAGCTGTTTTTT
NA NA TRBJ1-1 TRBV29-1 CSVAQGSNTEAFF TGCAGCGTTGCCCAGGGCTCGAACACTGAAGCTTTCTTT
TRBD2 NA TRBJ2-7 TRBV7-2 CASSLPLGREGSYEQYF TGTGCCAGCAGCTTACCCTTGGGGCGGGAGGGGTCCTACGAGCAGTACTTC
TRBD1 once TRBJ2-3 TRBV27 CASSASPGQGSDTQYF TGTGCCAGCAGTGCCTCACCGGGACAGGGGTCAGATACGCAGTATTTT
TRBD2 once TRBJ2-5 TRBV6-1 CASSEVSSGAKETQYF TGTGCCAGCAGTGAAGTTAGTAGCGGGGCCAAAGAGACCCAGTACTTC
NA few TRBJ1-3 TRBV5-6 CASSLMEVISGNTIYF TGTGCCAGCAGCTTGATGGAGGTGATCTCTGGAAACACCATATATTTT
NA once TRBJ1-2 TRBV4-2 CASSHHNPRSRGNYGYTF TGTGCCAGCAGCCATCATAACCCCCGGAGCAGGGGTAACTATGGCTACACCTTC
TRBD2 NA TRBJ2-1 TRBV4-3 CASSRKSGINNEQFF TGCGCCAGCAGCCGGAAAAGCGGGATAAACAATGAGCAGTTCTTC
TRBD1 NA TRBJ1-1 TRBV2 CASREGRGPGGNTEAFF TGTGCCAGCAGGGAAGGCCGGGGCCCAGGGGGGAACACTGAAGCTTTCTTT
TRBD1 NA TRBJ1-3 TRBV4-3 CASSQNRGPGNTIYF TGCGCCAGCAGCCAGAACAGGGGGCCTGGAAACACCATATATTTT
NA NA TRBJ2-5 TRBV29-1 CSVVQETQYF TGCAGCGTTGTACAAGAGACCCAGTACTTC
NA NA TRBJ1-5 TRBV30 CAWSVVRLPNQPQHF TGTGCCTGGAGTGTAGTCAGGCTCCCGAATCAGCCCCAGCATTTT
TRBD1 NA TRBJ2-3 TRBV4-2 CASSQIGDRGSDTQYF TGTGCCAGCAGCCAGATAGGCGACAGGGGTTCAGATACGCAGTATTTT
TRBD2 NA TRBJ2-3 TRBV27 CASSLGPTSGSTDTQYF TGTGCCAGCAGTTTAGGACCGACTAGCGGGAGCACAGATACGCAGTATTTT
TRBD2 NA TRBJ2-1 TRBV27 CASSLSVSSGRAGEQFF TGTGCCAGCAGTTTATCGGTCTCTAGCGGGAGGGCCGGTGAGCAGTTCTTC